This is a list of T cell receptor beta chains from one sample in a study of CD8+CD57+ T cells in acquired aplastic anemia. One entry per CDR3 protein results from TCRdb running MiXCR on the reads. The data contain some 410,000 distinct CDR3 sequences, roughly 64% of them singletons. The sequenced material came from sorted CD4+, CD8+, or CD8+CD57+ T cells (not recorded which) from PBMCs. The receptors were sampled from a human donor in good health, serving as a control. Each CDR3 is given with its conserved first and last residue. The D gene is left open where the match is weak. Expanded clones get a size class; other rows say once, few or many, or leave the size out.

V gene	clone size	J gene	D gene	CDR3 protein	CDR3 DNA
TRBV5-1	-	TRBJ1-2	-	CASSLVGAGSSYTF	TGTGCCAGCAGTCTAGTGGGGGCTGGATCGAGCTACACCTTC
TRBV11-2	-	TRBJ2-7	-	CASSLVQSDEQYF	TGTGCCAGCAGCTTAGTTCAGAGCGACGAGCAGTACTTC
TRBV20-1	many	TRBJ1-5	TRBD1	CSARAQGDQPQHF	TGCAGTGCTAGAGCGCAGGGGGATCAGCCCCAGCATTTT
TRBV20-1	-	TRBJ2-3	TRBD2	CSANLAGGSSSTDTQYF	TGCAGTGCTAACTTAGCGGGGGGGTCGTCTAGCACAGATACGCAGTATTTT
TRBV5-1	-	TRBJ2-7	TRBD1	CASSRAGQGDYEQYF	TGCGCCAGCAGCCGGGCGGGACAGGGAGACTACGAGCAGTACTTC
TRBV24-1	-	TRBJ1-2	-	CATSDQQVGAYGYTF	TGTGCCACCAGTGATCAGCAGGTCGGGGCTTATGGCTACACCTTC
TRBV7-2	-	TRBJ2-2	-	CASRGTYTGELFF	TGTGCCAGCAGAGGTACATACACCGGGGAGCTGTTTTTT
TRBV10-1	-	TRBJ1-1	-	CTISAGLDTEAFF	TGCACCATCAGTGCAGGGCTAGACACTGAAGCTTTCTTT
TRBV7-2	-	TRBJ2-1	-	CASSASADTQYFGF	-
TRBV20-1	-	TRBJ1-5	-	CSAREGGRTEHF	TGCAGTGCTAGAGAGGGAGGGCGCACTGAGCATTTT
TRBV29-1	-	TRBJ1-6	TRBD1	CSVGQGANSPLHF	TGCAGCGTTGGACAGGGGGCGAATTCACCCCTCCACTTT
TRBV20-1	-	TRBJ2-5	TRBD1	CSARGTGTETQYF	TGCAGTGCTAGAGGGACAGGGACGGAGACCCAGTACTTC
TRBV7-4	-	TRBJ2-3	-	CASSVSRGPSTQYF	TGTGCCAGCAGTGTAAGCAGGGGACCAAGTACGCAGTATTTT
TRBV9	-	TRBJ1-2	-	CASSVGEQTSTDNGYTF	TGTGCCAGCAGCGTAGGCGAGCAGACTAGCACAGATAATGGCTACACCTTC
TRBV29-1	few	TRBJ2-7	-	CSAGTDYEQYF	TGCAGCGCTGGGACGGACTACGAGCAGTACTTC
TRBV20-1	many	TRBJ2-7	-	CSASQTDYEQYF	TGCAGTGCTAGTCAGACAGACTACGAGCAGTACTTC
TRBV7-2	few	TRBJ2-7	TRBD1	CASSHRDRAYEQYF	TGTGCCAGCAGCCACCGGGACAGGGCCTACGAGCAGTACTTC
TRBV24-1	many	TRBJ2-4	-	CATSDLRHGRGIQYF	TGTGCCACCAGTGATTTGAGGCACGGACGAGGCATTCAGTACTTC
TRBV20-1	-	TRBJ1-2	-	CSVGAMDYGYTF	TGCAGTGTCGGGGCAATGGACTATGGCTACACCTTC
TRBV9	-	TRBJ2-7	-	CASTEGGTGEQYF	TGTGCCAGCACCGAAGGTGGGACCGGCGAGCAGTACTTC
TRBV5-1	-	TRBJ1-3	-	CASSQGVDSGNTIYF	TGCGCCAGCAGCCAAGGGGTGGACTCTGGAAACACCATATATTTT
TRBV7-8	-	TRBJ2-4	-	CASSLPGGAQYFGYF	-
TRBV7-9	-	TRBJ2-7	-	CASSQVGGPGETQF	TGCGCCAGCAGCCAAGTTGGGGGGCCGGGCGAGACCCAGTTC
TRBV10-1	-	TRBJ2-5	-	CASSVWGWFYKKQYF	TGTGCCAGCAGTGTATGGGGCTGGTTCTACAAGAAGCAGTACTTC
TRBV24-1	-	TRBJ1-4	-	CATSDSGQHEKLFF	TGTGCCACCAGTGATTCAGGACAGCATGAAAAACTGTTTTTT
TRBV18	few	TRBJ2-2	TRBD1	CASSPGQGSTGELFF	TGTGCCAGCTCACCAGGACAGGGGAGCACCGGGGAGCTGTTTTTT
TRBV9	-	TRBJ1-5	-	CASSVGASDQPQHF	TGTGCCAGCAGCGTAGGAGCTTCTGATCAGCCCCAGCATTTT
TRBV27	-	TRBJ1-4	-	CASSLWKTENEKLFF	TGTGCCAGCAGTTTATGGAAGACAGAGAATGAAAAACTGTTTTTT
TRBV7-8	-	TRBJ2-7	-	CASEGRGETQYFEYF	-